These 6 T cell receptor beta chains share one sample of origin, sequenced in a study of OX40 agonist ivuxolimab in advanced cancers. Data came from immunoSEQ multiplex PCR; TCRdb stores just in-frame clones and leaves some out. The profile shows 95,000 to 100,000 clones, 85% to 95% of them singletons. The sample was CD4+ or CD8+ T cells sorted from blood, taken in a trial of the OX40 agonist ivuxolimab. These receptor sequences come from an adult with an advanced solid tumor such as melanoma, head and neck, liver or kidney cancer.

The V gene is TRBV28, the J gene TRBJ1-2; 10 bases line up with TRBD1. V shed 6 bases, J shed 3 bases, and the junction held 4 bases outside the gene matches. Germline V CDR1 and CDR2: MDHEN, SYDVKM. The CDR3 loop spans 14 amino acids. The CDR3 coding sequence is TGTGCCAGCAGGAGGGACAGGGGACACTATGGCTACACCTTC. Amino acid sequence: CASRRDRGHYGYTF.

The V and J genes are TRBV19 and TRBJ1-5; no clear D gene. The V gene lost 6 bases and the J gene lost 0 bases, with 6 bases spanning the gap. CDR1 LNHDA and CDR2 SQIVND come from the germline V gene (reference sequence). This CDR3 is 13 amino acids long. This chain's CDR3 is CASSLHSNQPQHF. The CDR3 DNA reads as TGTGCCAGTAGCTTGCATAGCAATCAGCCCCAGCATTTT.

This chain joins TRBV10-3 and TRBJ2-5, with D unresolved. V was shortened by 2 bases and J by 7 bases, with 2 bases between the two germline ends. Per the germline V gene, CDR1 is ENHRY and CDR2 is SYGVKD. The CDR3 totals 10 residues. The CDR3 spells CAISERTQYF. The CDR3 DNA follows: TGTGCCATCAGTGAGCGGACCCAGTACTTC.

This chain joins TRBV7-6 and TRBJ2-5, with D uncertain. Deletions cut 0 bases from V and 0 bases from J, with 2 bases between. The CDR3 loop spans 13 amino acids. Germline V gene lookup returns CDR1 SGHVS and CDR2 FNYEAQ. This chain's CDR3 is CASSLADQETQYF. In DNA form, the CDR3 reads TGTGCCAGCAGCTTAGCGGACCAAGAGACCCAGTACTTC. Using reference TRBV7-6 and TRBJ2-5 for the parts outside the CDR3, the full variable domain is GAGVSQSPRYKVTKRGQDVALRCDPISGHVSLYWYRQALGQGPEFLTYFNYEAQQDKSGLPNDRFSAERPEGSISTLTIQRTEQRDSAMYRCASSLADQETQYFGPGTRLLVL.

Comment on this clone: An end of the junction differs from the germline gene, which may be a read error. V is TRBV7-7 and J is TRBJ2-3; no reliable D call. Germline-derived CDR1 and CDR2 are SSHAT and FNYEAQ (reference sequence). This CDR3 is built from 13 residues. CDR3 loop: CASSLVDADTQYF. The CDR3 DNA is TGTGCTAGCAGCTTAGTTGATGCAGATACGCAGTATTTT.

This clone is a singleton in its sample. J is TRBJ2-6 and V is TRBV7-3; D possibly corresponds to TRBD2 (6 bases). Germline-derived CDR1 and CDR2 are SGHTA and FQGTGA. Trimming shortened V by 1 base and J by 0 bases, and 13 bases separated the two germline ends. CDR3 length equals 18 residues. The CDR3 here is CASSLMISGISGANVLTF. For the CDR3, the DNA is TGTGCCAGCAGCTTAATGATTAGCGGCATCTCTGGGGCCAACGTCCTGACTTTC.